This section outlines one T cell receptor (beta chain) sequence together with its context. The antigen is not known. One end of the junction varies from germline; a read error may be responsible. CDR3 length: 16 amino acids. CDR1 is SEHNR, CDR2 FQNEAQ, per germline (reference sequence). PCR amplification relied on 60 Vbeta primers (plus 13 Jbeta primers). Assay used: immunoSEQ multiplex PCR; TCRdb lists only in-frame clones, some missing. The sample includes approximately 140,000 clones, 88% seen only once; the top ten take more than 0.5%. This sample is part of a study of cytomegalovirus exposure and HLA in healthy donors. Study-wide findings and caveats: TCR beta V- and J-gene trimming, according to a later analysis, was linked to a missense DCLRE1C variant.

The sequenced sample consisted of PBMCs. This sequence was found in a woman aged 40 to 50 in good health and CMV-seronegative. V gene TRBV7-9 combines with J gene TRBJ2-7, with TRBD2 matching over 8 bases. The DNA for the CDR3 is TGTTCCAGCAGCTCGACCCGGACTAGCCAGACCTACGAGCAGTACTTC. This codes for CSSSSTRTSQTYEQYF.